A few counts support the clone carrying this T cell receptor beta chain. This specimen comes from a study of shared clonotypes between healthy human individuals. V lost 5 bases and J lost 6, with 16 bases in between. This CDR3 spans 14 amino acids. The germline V gene has CDR1 LNHDA and CDR2 SQIVND (reference sequence). The method was immunoSEQ multiplex PCR; TCRdb's version includes in-frame clones alone and lacks a portion of them. The sample consists of nearly 750,000 clones, 72% of them appearing once. This receptor was identified in a woman aged 25 to 45 in good health. The sample comprised memory CD4+ T cells sorted from blood. The subset was: CD45RA-negative fraction. The chain couples TRBV19 to TRBJ1-1; D uncertain. The CDR3 loop reads CASSDPGRSAEAFF. DNA for the CDR3: TGTGCCAGTAGTGACCCTGGGCGATCGGCTGAAGCTTTCTTT.